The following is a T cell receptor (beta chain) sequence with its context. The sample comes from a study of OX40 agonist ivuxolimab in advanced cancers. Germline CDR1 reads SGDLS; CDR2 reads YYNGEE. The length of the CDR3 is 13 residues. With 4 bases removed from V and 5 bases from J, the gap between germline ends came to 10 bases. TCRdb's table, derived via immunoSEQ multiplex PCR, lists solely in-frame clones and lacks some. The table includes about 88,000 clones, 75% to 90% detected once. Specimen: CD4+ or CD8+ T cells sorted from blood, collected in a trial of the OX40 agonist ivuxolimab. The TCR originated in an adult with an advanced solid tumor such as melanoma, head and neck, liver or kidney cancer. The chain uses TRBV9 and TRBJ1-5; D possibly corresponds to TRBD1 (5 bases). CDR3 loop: CASSRDSHQPQHF. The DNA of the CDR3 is TGTGCCAGCAGCCGGGACTCCCATCAGCCCCAGCATTTT.